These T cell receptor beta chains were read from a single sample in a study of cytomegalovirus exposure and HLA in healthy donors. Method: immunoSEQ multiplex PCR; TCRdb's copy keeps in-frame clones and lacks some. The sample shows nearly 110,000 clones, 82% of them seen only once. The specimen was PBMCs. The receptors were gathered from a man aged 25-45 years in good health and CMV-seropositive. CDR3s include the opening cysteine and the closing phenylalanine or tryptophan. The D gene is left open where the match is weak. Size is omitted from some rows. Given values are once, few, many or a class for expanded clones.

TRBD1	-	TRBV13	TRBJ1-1	CASSSSGQPNTEAFF	TGTGCCAGCAGCTCCTCGGGACAGCCGAACACTGAAGCTTTCTTT
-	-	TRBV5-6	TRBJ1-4	CASSFSGEKLFF	TGTGCCAGCAGCTTTTCGGGTGAAAAACTGTTTTTT
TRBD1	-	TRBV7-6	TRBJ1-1	CASSNADRGPTEAFF	TGTGCCAGCAGCAACGCGGACAGGGGGCCCACTGAAGCTTTCTTT
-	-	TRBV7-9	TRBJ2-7	CASSLIDGQHYEQYF	TGTGCCAGCAGCTTAATTGACGGTCAGCACTACGAGCAGTACTTC
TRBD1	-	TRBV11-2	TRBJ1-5	CASSWGTGNQPQHF	TGTGCCAGCAGCTGGGGGACAGGGAATCAGCCCCAGCATTTT
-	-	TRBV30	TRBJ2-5	CAWTGGEETQYF	TGTGCCTGGACTGGCGGCGAAGAGACCCAGTACTTC
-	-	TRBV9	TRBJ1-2	CASSPKQGPSYGYTF	TGTGCCAGCAGCCCCAAACAGGGACCATCCTATGGCTACACCTTC
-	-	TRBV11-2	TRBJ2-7	CASSLDSGHRYEQYF	TGTGCCAGCAGCTTAGATTCAGGTCACCGGTACGAGCAGTACTTC
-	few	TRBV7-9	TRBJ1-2	CASSLAAGNYGYTF	TGTGCCAGCAGCTTAGCCGCCGGGAACTATGGCTACACCTTC
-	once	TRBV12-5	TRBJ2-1	CASGLVRIYEQFF	TGTGCTAGTGGTTTGGTCCGTATCTATGAGCAGTTCTTC
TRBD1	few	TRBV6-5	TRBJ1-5	CASSAGTGETQPQHF	TGTGCCAGCAGTGCGGGGACAGGGGAAACTCAGCCCCAGCATTTT
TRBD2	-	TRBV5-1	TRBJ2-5	CASSLGATSGGFQETQYF	TGCGCCAGCAGCTTGGGAGCTACTAGCGGGGGGTTCCAAGAGACCCAGTACTTC
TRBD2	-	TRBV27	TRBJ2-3	CASSFLAGGPDTQYF	TGTGCCAGCAGTTTCCTAGCGGGGGGACCCGATACGCAGTATTTT
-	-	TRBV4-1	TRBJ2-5	CASSQGDIQETQYF	TGCGCCAGCAGCCAAGGGGACATTCAAGAGACCCAGTACTTC
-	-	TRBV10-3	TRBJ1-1	CAISGVNAPGTEAFF	TGTGCCATCAGTGGGGTCAATGCTCCGGGCACTGAAGCTTTCTTT
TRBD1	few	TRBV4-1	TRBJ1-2	CASSHPGGTGGRTGNYGYTF	TGCGCCAGCAGCCACCCAGGGGGGACAGGGGGAAGAACAGGCAACTATGGCTACACCTTC
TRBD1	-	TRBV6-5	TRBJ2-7	CASSQQGSHNYEQYF	TGTGCCAGCAGCCAACAGGGGAGTCATAACTACGAGCAGTACTTC
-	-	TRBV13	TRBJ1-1	CASSLALTATEAFF	TGTGCCAGCAGCTTAGCCTTGACTGCCACTGAAGCTTTCTTT
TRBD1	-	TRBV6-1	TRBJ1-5	CASRVTGDSNQPQHF	TGTGCCAGCAGAGTAACAGGGGATAGCAATCAGCCCCAGCATTTT
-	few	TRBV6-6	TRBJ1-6	CASSYFMGADNSPLHF	TGTGCCAGCAGTTACTTTATGGGGGCGGATAATTCACCCCTCCACTTT
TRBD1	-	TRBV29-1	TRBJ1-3	CSVGQSSGNTIYF	TGCAGCGTGGGACAGAGCTCTGGAAACACCATATATTTT
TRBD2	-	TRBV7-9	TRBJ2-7	CASSTVGGAESYEQYF	TGTGCCAGCAGTACGGTGGGAGGGGCGGAATCCTACGAGCAGTACTTC
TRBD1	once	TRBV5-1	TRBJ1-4	CASSEGQGREKLFF	TGCGCCAGCAGCGAGGGACAGGGTCGCGAAAAACTGTTTTTT
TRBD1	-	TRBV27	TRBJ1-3	CASSPRQGFTGNTIYF	TGTGCCAGCAGTCCTAGACAGGGTTTTACTGGAAACACCATATATTTT